The next 29 T cell receptor beta chains were all read from a single sample in a study of blood T cells in healthy people across ages. A sample-barcoded 5' primer and a J-beta primer mix were used in a second PCR of roughly 6 to 11 cycles. TCRdb passed the 5' RACE reads through MiXCR, listing each CDR3 protein once. Among hundreds of thousands of distinct CDR3 sequences listed, approximately 52% were seen once. The sample consisted of blood. The receptors here all came from a woman aged 80 or over in good health.

A word on this clonotype: One end of the junction is discordant with germline, which a read error may explain. The chain uses TRBV7-9 and TRBJ2-3; a possible D gene is TRBD1 (5 bases). This CDR3 has 15 amino acids. CDR1 and CDR2 from the germline V gene are SEHNR and FQNEAQ (reference sequence). As DNA, the CDR3 is TGTGCCAGCAGCTTACACAGGCCGTCCACAGAGACGCAGTATTTT. Translated, it gives CASSLHRPSTETQYF.

The chain has TRBV7-9 and TRBJ2-3; 15 positions agree with TRBD2. This CDR3 has 17 residues. V trimming: 5 bases; J trimming: 1 base; junction bases outside the gene matches: 4. Germline assignment: CDR1 SEHNR and CDR2 FQNEAQ (reference sequence). In DNA form, the CDR3 reads TGTGCCAGCAGCCCCTGGACTAGCGGGAGGGGCACAGATACGCAGTATTTT. This gives the protein CASSPWTSGRGTDTQYF. Complete variable domain (other parts from reference TRBV7-9 and TRBJ2-3): DTGVSQNPRHKITKRGQNVTFRCDPISEHNRLYWYRQTLGQGPEFLTYFQNEAQLEKSRLLSDRFSAERPKGSFSTLEIQRTEQGDSAMYLCASSPWTSGRGTDTQYFGPGTRLTVL.

This clonotype showed up just a few times. The rearrangement joins TRBV4-1 to TRBJ1-3; D gene ambiguous. The CDR3 runs 15 residues. V lost 1 base to trimming and J lost 6 bases, with 13 bases between them. Germline values: CDR1 MGHRA, CDR2 YSYEKL. This CDR3 reads CASSQGPWGANTIYF. CDR3 sequence (DNA): TGCGCCAGCAGCCAAGGACCCTGGGGAGCAAACACCATATATTTT.

The sample holds a few counts of this clonotype. The J gene is TRBJ1-6, the V gene TRBV20-1, with D unclear. Germline CDR1 reads DFQATT; CDR2 reads SNEGSKA (reference sequence). The CDR3 length is 11 residues. Trimming cost V 4 bases and J 10 bases, with 8 bases left between them. CDR3 loop: CSAIDGSPLHF. CDR3 bases: TGCAGTGCTATAGACGGCTCACCCCTCCACTTT.

As to this clonotype: This may be a read error: a much more frequent sequence differs by one nucleotide. The chain joins TRBV20-1 to TRBJ2-7; maybe TRBD1 (6 bases). V was cut by 3 bases and J by 5 bases, with 14 bases left in between. CDR1 DFQATT and CDR2 SNEGSKA come from the germline V gene (reference sequence). The CDR3 has 13 residues. DNA of the CDR3: TGCAGTGCTAGGGCTGGGGGCAGGGACGAGCAGTACTTC. Amino acid sequence: CSARAGGRDEQYF.

The rearrangement joins TRBV3-1 to TRBJ1-1; 8 bases are a match to TRBD1. The CDR3 loop spans 16 amino acids. Germline CDR1 LGHDT, CDR2 YNNKEL (reference sequence). Trimming at V came to 4 bases and at J to 4 bases, leaving 11 bases not matched to a gene. The CDR3 nucleotides are TGTGCCAGCAGCCCCCCAGGACAGGGTGGCGCCACTGAAGCTTTCTTT. This gives the protein CASSPPGQGGATEAFF.

This clonotype was seen ten or more times. The chain is built from TRBV28 and TRBJ1-6; no reliable D call. In germline, CDR1 is MDHEN, CDR2 SYDVKM. Between the trimmed V and J ends, which lost 5 bases and 0 bases, there was a span of 8 bases. CDR3 length: 15 residues. CDR3 amino acids: CASSPMGSYNSPLHF. CDR3 nucleotides: TGTGCCAGCAGTCCGATGGGCTCCTATAATTCACCCCTCCACTTT.

V gene TRBV2 combines with J gene TRBJ1-2; no clear D gene. Trimming stripped 10 bases from V and 0 bases from J, with 15 bases between. The CDR3 contains 14 residues. Germline-derived CDR1 and CDR2 are SNHLY and FYNNEI. The CDR3 loop is CATFYSGANYGYTF. The CDR3 bases are TGTGCCACCTTTTACAGCGGAGCTAACTATGGCTACACCTTC.

Regarding this clonotype: A read error may explain this, as a much larger clone is one base away. The chain joins TRBV24-1 to TRBJ2-1, with 8 bases lining up with TRBD1. V shed 7 bases, J shed 3 bases, and the junction held 4 bases outside the gene matches. Germline V lookup: CDR1 KGHDR, CDR2 SFDVKD. The CDR3 consists of 14 residues. For the CDR3, the DNA is TGTGCCACCAGGGGACAGGTGGACTACAATGAGCAGTTCTTC. Its translation: CATRGQVDYNEQFF.

This clonotype has just a few counts. This chain links TRBV7-2 with TRBJ1-2, with D perhaps TRBD1 (5 bases). CDR1 and CDR2 (germline): SGHTA, FQGNSA. V lost 4 bases and J lost 4, with 13 bases in between. This CDR3 spans 14 amino acids. CDR3 sequence reads: CASSSTGSGYGYTF. CDR3 nucleotides: TGTGCCAGCAGCTCCACAGGCTCCGGCTATGGCTACACCTTC.

The rearrangement uses TRBV4-2 and TRBJ1-5; D unresolved. CDR3 length equals 16 residues. Germline assignment: CDR1 LGHNA and CDR2 YNFKEQ. The V end was cut by 0 bases, the J end by 4 bases, with 13 bases between. The DNA of the CDR3 is TGTGCCAGCAGCCAAGAGGGCGGCCACCTGAATCAGCCCCAGCATTTT. Translating it yields CASSQEGGHLNQPQHF.

This clonotype was observed many times. The V call is TRBV5-1, the J call TRBJ2-5; TRBD1 matches at 7 bases. The length of the CDR3 is 14 residues. Germline CDR1 SGHRS, CDR2 YFSETQ. J was trimmed by 4 bases and V by 4 bases; bases with no gene match: 7. CDR3 sequence (DNA): TGCGCCAGCAGCACTGAGACAGGGAGAGAGACCCAGTACTTC. Protein sequence: CASSTETGRETQYF.

This clonotype was picked up many times. This chain links TRBV6-5 with TRBJ1-4; TRBD1 is a possible D gene (6 bases). Trimming took off 5 bases at V and 7 bases at J, with 14 bases between the two ends. The CDR3 is 14 amino acids. Germline lookup yields CDR1 MNHEY and CDR2 SVGAGI. The DNA for the CDR3 is TGTGCCAGCAGTGCAGGGGATAGGAGTGAAAAACTGTTTTTT. It translates to CASSAGDRSEKLFF.

The rearrangement joins TRBV6-5 to TRBJ2-1; 9 nucleotides line up with TRBD2. The germline V gene has CDR1 MNHEY and CDR2 SVGAGI. The CDR3 spans 15 residues. The J segment lost 8 bases and the V segment lost 2 bases, leaving 7 bases of the junction unmatched. CDR3 amino acids: CASSYQLAGDHEQFF. CDR3 in DNA: TGTGCCAGCAGTTACCAGTTAGCGGGAGACCATGAGCAGTTCTTC.

In its sample, this clonotype was seen many times. The gene calls are TRBV2 and TRBJ1-5; the D gene is possibly TRBD1 (5 bases). The CDR3 runs 15 residues. From germline, CDR1 is SNHLY and CDR2 FYNNEI. V was pared by 1 base and J by 0 bases, with 7 bases between. CDR3 in DNA: TGTGCCAGCAGTGAAGGACAGACTAGCAATCAGCCCCAGCATTTT. Translating it yields CASSEGQTSNQPQHF.

V usage is TRBV5-1 and J usage is TRBJ1-2, with D possibly matching TRBD1 (6 bases). Germline loops: CDR1 SGHRS, CDR2 YFSETQ. Deletions cut 4 bases from V and 0 bases from J, with 13 bases between. The CDR3 has 15 amino acids. In nucleotides, the CDR3 is TGCGCCAGCAGCAAGACAGGAGCCGCTAACTATGGCTACACCTTC. Translation: CASSKTGAANYGYTF.

The CDR3 here is CASTRTRETQYF. The CDR3 nucleotides are TGTGCCAGCACGAGGACCCGGGAGACCCAGTACTTC. This chain joins TRBV6-2 or TRBV6-3 and TRBJ2-4; D ambiguous. The J call could be wrong; TRBJ2-5 is a better fit for the DNA end. The germline gives CDR1 MNHEY, CDR2 SVGEGT. The length of the CDR3 is 12 residues.

The J gene is TRBJ2-6, the V gene TRBV2; a possible D gene is TRBD1 (6 bases). There are 15 residues in the CDR3. Germline loops: CDR1 SNHLY, CDR2 FYNNEI. The V end was cut by 5 bases, the J end by 0 bases, with 8 bases between. CDR3 region: CASSRQDSGANVLTF. The CDR3 region has the DNA TGTGCCAGCAGTCGACAGGACTCTGGGGCCAACGTCCTGACTTTC.

V gene TRBV6-5 combines with J gene TRBJ1-4, with D unresolved. V was shortened by 6 bases and J by 5 bases, with 7 bases between the two germline ends. This CDR3 contains 12 residues. The V gene's germline CDR1 is MNHEY and CDR2 SVGAGI. This chain's CDR3 is CASSRFNEKLFF. DNA of the CDR3: TGTGCCAGCAGCCGGTTCAATGAAAAACTGTTTTTT.

This clonotype was counted a few times. In DNA form, the CDR3 reads TGTGCCAGCAGTTTCCGGACTAGCGGGAGGGCCTCCTACGAGCAGTACTTC. Its translation is CASSFRTSGRASYEQYF. The gene calls are TRBV12-3 or TRBV12-4 and TRBJ2-7, with TRBD2 matching over 15 bases. CDR3 length equals 17 residues. Trimming took 3 bases from V and 0 from J; bases not matched to a gene: 3.

As regards this clonotype: This may arise from a read error, as a much more abundant clone is one base away. This chain joins TRBV6-6 and TRBJ2-7, with D perhaps matching TRBD1 (6 bases). V was trimmed by 5 bases and J by 3 bases, leaving 8 bases between them. Germline assignment: CDR1 MNHNY and CDR2 SVGAGI (reference sequence). The CDR3 is made up of 12 amino acids. CDR3 nucleotide sequence: TGTGCCAGCAGTGGACAGTACTACGAGCAGTACTTC. This sequence encodes CASSGQYYEQYF.

In this sample, this clonotype turned up once. The rearrangement uses TRBV12-3 or TRBV12-4 and TRBJ1-5; D gene uncertain. CDR3 length equals 14 residues. The ends were cut back, 6 bases at V and 0 bases at J, with 9 bases in the middle. The CDR3 loop is CASSPDDSNQPQHF. For the CDR3, the DNA is TGTGCCAGCAGCCCGGACGATAGCAATCAGCCCCAGCATTTT.

This chain connects TRBV12-3 or TRBV12-4 to TRBJ2-5, with 9 bases lining up with TRBD2. The tail of the sequence fits TRBJ2-7 better, so the J call may be wrong. CDR3 length equals 15 residues. The CDR3 protein is CASSLGLAARDEQYF. CDR3 sequence (DNA): TGTGCCAGCAGTTTGGGACTAGCCGCACGGGACGAGCAGTACTTC.

This clonotype was seen just once. The chain links TRBV29-1 to TRBJ2-1; D possibly corresponds to TRBD1 (5 bases). Germline-derived CDR1 and CDR2 are SQVTM and ANQGSEA. The germline V and J ends were trimmed by 3 bases and 10 bases, with 19 bases remaining between them. This CDR3 comprises 14 residues. DNA for the CDR3: TGCAGCGTTGATATGGCAGGGTCCCGAAACGAGCAGTTCTTC. As protein: CSVDMAGSRNEQFF.

This clonotype occurred many times. The chain links TRBV12-3 or TRBV12-4 to TRBJ2-5; 9 positions agree with TRBD1. With 2 bases clipped from V and 2 bases from J, the junction kept 3 bases outside the gene matches. The CDR3 spans 15 residues. The CDR3 bases are TGTGCCAGCAGTTTATCGGACAGGGGACAAGAGACCCAGTACTTC. Protein: CASSLSDRGQETQYF.

This chain links TRBV7-9 with TRBJ2-2; D is uncertain. This CDR3 contains 13 residues. From germline, CDR1 is SEHNR and CDR2 FQNEAQ (reference sequence). V was pared by 6 bases and J by 0 bases, with 5 bases between. The CDR3 nucleotides are TGTGCCAGCAGAAGCCCGAACACCGGGGAGCTGTTTTTT. Its translation is CASRSPNTGELFF.

This clonotype was detected ten times or more. V is TRBV5-1 and J is TRBJ1-2; D is undetermined. The V end lost 0 bases, the J end lost 2 bases, and 8 bases lay between the germline ends. The CDR3 has 14 residues. CDR1 is SGHRS and CDR2 is YFSETQ in the germline V gene. As DNA, the CDR3 is TGCGCCAGCAGCTTGGAAGGAGGGAACTATGGCTACACCTTC. Its translation is CASSLEGGNYGYTF. Variable domain in full (rest from reference TRBV5-1 and TRBJ1-2): KAGVTQTPRYLIKTRGQQVTLSCSPISGHRSVSWYQQTPGQGLQFLFEYFSETQRNKGNFPGRFSGRQFSNSRSEMNVSTLELGDSALYLCASSLEGGNYGYTFGSGTRLTVV.

This clonotype has ten or more counts. CDR3 coding DNA: TGTGCCAGCAGTTTATTCGGTACTGGAGAGACCCAGTACTTC. It yields the protein CASSLFGTGETQYF. The chain carries TRBV12-3 or TRBV12-4 and TRBJ2-5; D ambiguous. This CDR3 has 14 amino acids. The ends were cut back, 2 bases at V and 4 bases at J, with 11 bases in the middle.

At least ten counts were recorded for this clonotype. The V and J genes are TRBV21-1 and TRBJ2-7; the table gives TRBD2 as D, unverified against the DNA. TRBV21-1 is assigned pseudogene status. There are 18 residues in the CDR3. The CDR3 spells CASSKAGRTGTENYEQYF. The DNA of the CDR3 is TGTGCCAGCAGCAAAGCCGGACGGACCGGGACTGAGAACTACGAGCAGTACTTC.